The present T cell receptor (beta chain) was sequenced within a study of blood T cell repertoires in COVID-19. The wider study: From the United States, Italy and Spain came samples of acute and convalescent COVID-19. PBMCs, B-cell-depleted T cells, or T cells were the source of the cDNA or gDNA that made up the material.

Per the study methods: From reference gene primer amplification, estimates of nucleated cell counts were derived. Sequencing used immunoSEQ multiplex PCR; TCRdb keeps in-frame clones, though not all of them. Clonal size and the V and J genes are those of that table, whereas D and trimming came from the DNA. The sample lists about 330,000 clones, around 86% occurring once. The TCR was taken from a woman aged 45 to 65 with acute or convalescent COVID-19. The material sequenced was peripheral blood.

As DNA, the CDR3 is TGTGCCAGCAGCGTAGGCGGGAGGCTCACAGATACGCAGTATTTT. Translated, it gives CASSVGGRLTDTQYF. The J gene is TRBJ2-3, the V gene TRBV9; TRBD2 matches 8 bases. This CDR3 comprises 15 residues. With V trimmed by 0 bases and J by 2 bases, 2 bases remained unmatched. CDR1 is SGDLS, CDR2 YYNGEE, per germline.